This TCR beta chain was observed in a study of regulatory T cells in long-lasting Graves disease. The overall study: Newly diagnosed Graves' patients took antithyroid drugs under 3 months. Study findings and constraints: Public clonotype sharing was higher in persistent than newly diagnosed patients. The TCR repertoire of persistent Graves' patients was less diverse than that of newly diagnosed ones.

Time point reported: newly diagnosed GD, antithyroid drugs for less than 3 months. From PBMCs, RNA was extracted and then used to make the TCR library. A note on this clonotype: Its antigen is undetermined.

Researchers made TCR beta libraries by using iRepertoire HTBI primers and running Arm-PCR on CDR3 regions. MiXCR was run by TCRdb on the multiplex PCR reads, yielding one entry per CDR3 protein. The sample lists 530,000 or so distinct CDR3 sequences; approximately 13% were seen once. These same data were also listed under a study on T cells in Graves' hyperthyroidism and ophthalmopathy. From that report: Exclusion criteria comprised uncontrolled infection, other autoimmune disease, pregnancy or lactation.

The sequencing here drew on peripheral blood mononuclear cells (PBMCs), taken at new diagnosis, from a patient treated with antithyroid drugs. The sequence was obtained from a young man with Graves disease.

The CDR3 sequence: CAISERGNQPQHF. The CDR3 DNA follows: TGTGCCATCAGTGAGCGGGGGAATCAGCCCCAGCATTTT. The gene calls are TRBV10-3 and TRBJ1-5; D perhaps matches TRBD1 (5 bases). Per germline, CDR1 ENHRY and CDR2 SYGVKD. Trimming took off 2 bases at V and 4 bases at J, with 6 bases between the two ends. The CDR3 is 13 residues long.